A single sample gave rise to the 10 T cell receptor beta chains below, sequenced in a study of identical twins. TCRdb fed the 5' RACE reads into MiXCR, producing one record per CDR3 protein. The sample holds 450,000 or so distinct CDR3 sequences, over 12% seen once. In addition, the sample was reused for a study of yellow fever vaccine responses in identical twins.

Sequencing was done on a sample of CD4+ T cells sorted from blood. The receptors originated from a woman aged 18-35 years in good health.

This clonotype has just a few counts. V is TRBV28 and J is TRBJ2-7; 7 positions agree with TRBD1. Trimming took 4 bases from V and 2 from J; bases not matched to a gene: 8. The germline gives CDR1 MDHEN, CDR2 SYDVKM. This CDR3 contains 15 residues. CDR3 DNA sequence: TGTGCCAGCAGTTCTCGGCCGGGACAGACCTACGAGCAGTACTTC. Translating it yields CASSSRPGQTYEQYF.

This clonotype appeared a few times. The chain couples TRBV4-2 to TRBJ2-7, with 8 positions matching TRBD1. V shed 5 bases and J 6 bases; nucleotides not matched to a gene: 9. Germline V CDR1 and CDR2: LGHNA, YNFKEQ. The CDR3 contains 14 residues. The CDR3 loop is CASSARTGSSEQYF. The CDR3 nucleotides are TGTGCCAGCAGCGCTCGGACAGGGTCCAGCGAGCAGTACTTC.

This sequence joins TRBV29-1 and TRBJ2-7; D ambiguous. V shed 5 bases and J shed 1 base, with 6 bases lying between them. Per the germline V gene, CDR1 is SQVTM and CDR2 is ANQGSEA. The CDR3 length is 11 residues. The CDR3 protein is CSVQFSYEQYF. In DNA, the CDR3 is TGCAGCGTTCAATTTTCCTACGAGCAGTACTTC.

This clonotype came up once. V and J are TRBV7-2 and TRBJ2-2; D uncertain. Trimming cost V 6 bases and J 6 bases, with 14 bases left between them. Germline assignment: CDR1 SGHTA and CDR2 FQGNSA. The CDR3 extends over 14 amino acids. The DNA for the CDR3 is TGTGCCAGCAGACCTGCCCGGCTATCCGGGGAGCTGTTTTTT. Its translation: CASRPARLSGELFF.

The rearrangement links TRBV19 to TRBJ2-3; TRBD2 is a possible D gene (6 bases). V lost 10 bases and J lost 3, with 14 bases in between. Germline CDR1 LNHDA, CDR2 SQIVND (reference sequence). This CDR3 has 13 amino acids. The CDR3 nucleotides read TGTGCCACCCGGCGGGGTGGGACAGATACGCAGTATTTT. Translating it yields CATRRGGTDTQYF.

This chain joins TRBV20-1 and TRBJ2-7, with 7 bases lining up with TRBD2. The CDR3 is 15 residues long. Germline V gene lookup returns CDR1 DFQATT and CDR2 SNEGSKA (reference sequence). With V trimmed by 6 bases and J by 3 bases, 14 bases remained unmatched. The CDR3 nucleotides read TGCAGTGCAGACAAAGGACTAGTTTCGAACTACGAGCAGTACTTC. Its translation is CSADKGLVSNYEQYF.

The rearrangement links TRBV6-1 to TRBJ2-1, with 9 positions matching TRBD1. This CDR3 contains 13 residues. Germline-derived CDR1 and CDR2 are MNHNS and SASEGT. V was clipped by 6 bases and J by 12 bases; unmatched bases: 9. The DNA of the CDR3 is TGTGCCAGCAGGGACAGGGGCTCTGGGTGGCAGTTCTTC. It yields the protein CASRDRGSGWQFF.

The genes are TRBV11-3 and TRBJ2-2; 9 positions match TRBD1. Per the germline V gene, CDR1 is SGHNT and CDR2 is YENEEA. The junction had 7 bases not matched to a gene; V was cut back by 5 bases and J by 6 bases. The CDR3 spans 15 residues. The chain's CDR3 is CASSTTGGKAGELFF. CDR3 in DNA: TGTGCCAGCAGCACGACAGGGGGAAAGGCCGGGGAGCTGTTTTTT.

At least ten counts were recorded for this clonotype. The chain is built from TRBV7-9 and TRBJ2-2; maybe TRBD2 (6 bases). With 5 bases removed from V and 2 bases from J, the gap between germline ends came to 15 bases. In germline, CDR1 is SEHNR, CDR2 FQNEAQ (reference sequence). This CDR3 comprises 16 residues. The CDR3 is CASSQRGGSNTGELFF. CDR3 in DNA: TGTGCCAGCAGCCAACGGGGAGGAAGTAACACCGGGGAGCTGTTTTTT.

In its sample, this clonotype was seen a few times. This chain connects TRBV21-1 to TRBJ2-7; the table names TRBD2, a call not compared with the DNA. TRBV21-1 has pseudogene status. The CDR3 spans 15 residues. Written as DNA, the CDR3 is TGTGCCAGCAGCAAAGACCTAGCGGGAAACTACGAGCAGTACTTC. This encodes CASSKDLAGNYEQYF.